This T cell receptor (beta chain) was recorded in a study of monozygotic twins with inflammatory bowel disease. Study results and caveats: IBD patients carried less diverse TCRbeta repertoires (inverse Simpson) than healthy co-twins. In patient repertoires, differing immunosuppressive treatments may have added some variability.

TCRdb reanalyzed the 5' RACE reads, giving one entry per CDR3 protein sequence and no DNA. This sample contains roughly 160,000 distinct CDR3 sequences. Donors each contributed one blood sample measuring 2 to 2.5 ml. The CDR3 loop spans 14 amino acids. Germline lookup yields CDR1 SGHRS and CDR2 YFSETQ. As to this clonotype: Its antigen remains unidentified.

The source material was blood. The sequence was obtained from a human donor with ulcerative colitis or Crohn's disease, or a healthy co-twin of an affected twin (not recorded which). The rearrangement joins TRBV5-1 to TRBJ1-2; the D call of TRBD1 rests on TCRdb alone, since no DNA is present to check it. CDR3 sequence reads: CASSLSGVNYGYTF.